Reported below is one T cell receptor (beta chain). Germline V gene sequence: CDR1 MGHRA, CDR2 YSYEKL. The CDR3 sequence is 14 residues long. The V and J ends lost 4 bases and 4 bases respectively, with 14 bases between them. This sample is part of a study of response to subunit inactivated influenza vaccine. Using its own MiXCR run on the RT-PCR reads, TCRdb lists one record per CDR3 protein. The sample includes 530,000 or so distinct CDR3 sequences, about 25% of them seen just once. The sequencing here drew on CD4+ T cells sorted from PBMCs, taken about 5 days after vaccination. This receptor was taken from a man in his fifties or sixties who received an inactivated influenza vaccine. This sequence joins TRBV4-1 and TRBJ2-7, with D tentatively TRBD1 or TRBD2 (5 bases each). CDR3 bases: TGCGCCAGCAGCCGTGGGCAGGGAGTGTACGAGCAGTACTTC. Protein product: CASSRGQGVYEQYF.